One and the same sample provided the 14 T cell receptor beta chains below, sequenced in a study of PD-1 blockade in classical Hodgkin lymphoma. The assay was immunoSEQ multiplex PCR, and TCRdb's table has in-frame clones only and misses some. This table has about 13,000 clones, around 84% appearing once. Relapse after autologous stem cell transplantation occurred in every patient, and brentuximab vedotin exposure varied. Here the sequenced sample was peripheral blood mononuclear cells (PBMCs), taken at baseline. The origin of the receptors is a human donor with classical Hodgkin lymphoma.

The CDR3 spells CASSMTSGGRETQYF. CDR3 nucleotides: TGTGCCAGCAGCATGACTAGTGGGGGAAGAGAGACCCAGTACTTC. The chain combines TRBV11-2 with TRBJ2-5, with a weak D call TRBD2 (6 bases). Looked up from germline, CDR1 is SGHAT and CDR2 is FQNNGV. The V end lost 5 bases, the J end lost 4 bases, and 17 bases lay between the germline ends. This CDR3 has 15 amino acids.

In nucleotides, the CDR3 is TGTGCCATCAGTGACCCCGGGACAGGGGACACTGAAGCTTTCTTT. It yields the protein CAISDPGTGDTEAFF. The gene calls are TRBV10-3 and TRBJ1-1; 10 bases align to TRBD1. The junction had 4 bases not matched to a gene; V was cut back by 3 bases and J by 3 bases. The CDR3 loop spans 15 amino acids. CDR1 and CDR2 from the germline V gene are ENHRY and SYGVKD.

The V and J genes are TRBV6-1 and TRBJ2-5, with D hard to call. Trimming removed 2 bases at V and 2 bases at J, with 12 bases between. CDR1 and CDR2 (germline): MNHNS, SASEGT. CDR3 length: 15 amino acids. The CDR3 sequence is CASSEFRSPQETQYF. In DNA, the CDR3 is TGTGCCAGCAGTGAATTTAGGTCACCGCAAGAGACCCAGTACTTC.

This rearrangement joins TRBV7-3 to TRBJ1-6; D gene ambiguous. The length of the CDR3 is 13 residues. Germline V CDR1 and CDR2: SGHTA, FQGTGA. Deletions cut 0 bases from V and 7 bases from J, with 4 bases between. The CDR3 protein is CASSLTQNSPLHF. In nucleotides, the CDR3 is TGTGCCAGCAGCTTAACGCAGAATTCACCCCTCCACTTT.

The V and J genes are TRBV27 and TRBJ1-2; a weak D match, TRBD1 (6 bases). The V gene's germline CDR1 is MNHEY and CDR2 SMNVEV (reference sequence). The CDR3 length is 17 residues. V was pared by 6 bases and J by 7 bases, with 27 bases between. The CDR3, as DNA: TGTGCCAGCAGCCACTCCGGGACAAGAGAACGCGGTCGTGGCTACACCTTC. Translation gives CASSHSGTRERGRGYTF.

The rearrangement uses TRBV5-1 and TRBJ1-1; D call uncertain. Trimming removed 2 bases from V and 5 bases from J, with 7 bases in between. The CDR3 spans 12 residues. Germline CDR1 reads SGHRS; CDR2 reads YFSETQ. This CDR3 is CASSFTPTEAFF. The CDR3 DNA is TGCGCCAGCAGCTTCACACCAACTGAAGCTTTCTTT.

The chain joins TRBV19 to TRBJ1-5; D remains unclear. This CDR3 has 11 amino acids. The V gene lost 4 bases and the J gene lost 6 bases, with 4 bases spanning the gap. Germline assignment: CDR1 LNHDA and CDR2 SQIVND (reference sequence). The DNA of the CDR3 is TGTGCCAGTAGTAGCGGTCAGCCCCAGCATTTT. This sequence encodes CASSSGQPQHF.

V is TRBV5-1 and J is TRBJ1-3; TRBD1 might be the D (6 bases). V was cut by 0 bases and J by 0 bases, with 10 bases left in between. Germline CDR1 is SGHRS and CDR2 is YFSETQ. The CDR3 has 16 residues. The CDR3 region is CASSLEGGISGNTIYF. The CDR3 DNA reads TGCGCCAGCAGCTTGGAGGGGGGAATCTCTGGAAACACCATATATTTT. The variable domain in full, completed from reference TRBV5-1 and TRBJ1-3, reads KAGVTQTPRYLIKTRGQQVTLSCSPISGHRSVSWYQQTPGQGLQFLFEYFSETQRNKGNFPGRFSGRQFSNSRSEMNVSTLELGDSALYLCASSLEGGISGNTIYFGEGSWLTVV.

The V call is TRBV6-1, the J call TRBJ1-3, with 8 bases identical to TRBD1. CDR1 and CDR2 from the germline V gene are MNHNS and SASEGT. This CDR3 is built from 14 residues. V gave up 7 bases and J gave up 4 bases; unmatched junction bases: 6. The CDR3 sequence is CASNNQGAGNTIYF. CDR3 DNA: TGTGCCAGCAACAATCAGGGGGCAGGAAACACCATATATTTT.

The chain combines TRBV10-3 with TRBJ1-5; 7 nucleotides match TRBD1. V shed 6 bases, J shed 6 bases, and the junction held 5 bases outside the gene matches. CDR3 length: 13 amino acids. Germline CDR1 is ENHRY and CDR2 is SYGVKD. CDR3 loop: CAIRGDRVQPQHF. DNA of the CDR3: TGTGCCATCAGGGGAGACAGGGTTCAGCCCCAGCATTTT.

The chain has TRBV11-2 and TRBJ1-4; D might be TRBD1 (6 bases). Trimming shortened V by 5 bases and J by 4 bases, and 17 bases separated the two germline ends. The CDR3 loop spans 16 amino acids. Germline CDR1 is SGHAT and CDR2 is FQNNGV. For the CDR3, the DNA is TGTGCCAGCAGCAAAACAGGGAAGGGTCGTAATGAAAAACTGTTTTTT. Its translation is CASSKTGKGRNEKLFF.

The V call is TRBV20-1, the J call TRBJ2-5; no definite D call. The germline gives CDR1 DFQATT, CDR2 SNEGSKA (reference sequence). The CDR3 contains 9 residues. V lost 6 bases and J 5 bases, leaving 4 bases between the germline ends. This CDR3 reads CSAGETQYF. CDR3 nucleotide sequence: TGCAGTGCCGGCGAGACCCAGTACTTC.

The J gene is TRBJ1-2, the V gene TRBV2; a weak D match, TRBD1 (5 bases). V was trimmed by 1 base and J by 3 bases, leaving 6 bases between them. The V gene's germline CDR1 is SNHLY and CDR2 FYNNEI. This CDR3 has 13 residues. The chain's CDR3 is CASSEEGYYGYTF. CDR3 nucleotides: TGTGCCAGCAGTGAAGAGGGGTACTATGGCTACACCTTC.

This chain uses TRBV30 with TRBJ1-2; D not resolved. The V gene lost 1 base and the J gene lost 5 bases, with 8 bases spanning the gap. Germline CDR1 reads GTSNPN; CDR2 reads SVGIG (reference sequence). CDR3 size: 12 residues. This CDR3 is CAWSGHGYGYTF. The DNA for the CDR3 is TGTGCCTGGAGTGGCCACGGATATGGCTACACCTTC.